The 10 T cell receptor beta chains reported below all come from one sample, sequenced in a study of blood T cell repertoires in COVID-19. TCRdb keeps only in-frame clones here, not all; method: immunoSEQ multiplex PCR. The sample lists hundreds of thousands of clones; roughly 86% were seen once. The sample was peripheral blood. Receptors originate from a man aged 55-75 years with acute or convalescent COVID-19.

The chain employs TRBV6-5 and TRBJ1-1, with 9 bases aligning to TRBD1. The CDR3 contains 15 residues. V was clipped by 6 bases and J by 2 bases; unmatched bases: 7. Germline CDR1 reads MNHEY; CDR2 reads SVGAGI. DNA for the CDR3: TGTGCCAGCAGATTAACAGGGGGCGGAAACACTGAAGCTTTCTTT. Its translation is CASRLTGGGNTEAFF.

The genes are TRBV28 and TRBJ1-4, with unresolved D. The CDR3 is made up of 15 amino acids. V shed 5 bases and J shed 7 bases, with 17 bases lying between them. Germline V gene data show CDR1 as MDHEN and CDR2 as SYDVKM. CDR3 bases: TGTGCCAGCAGTCGACCCGGGGTGGGCGGTGAAAAACTGTTTTTT. Protein sequence: CASSRPGVGGEKLFF.

The rearrangement joins TRBV19 to TRBJ1-1; TRBD1 might be the D (5 bases). This CDR3 region has 15 residues. Germline CDR1 and CDR2: LNHDA and SQIVND (reference sequence). V lost 3 bases, J lost 2 bases, and 13 bases lay in between. The CDR3 sequence: CASSMWGDGNTEAFF. In nucleotides, the CDR3 is TGTGCCAGTAGTATGTGGGGGGACGGTAACACTGAAGCTTTCTTT.

V gene TRBV7-9 combines with J gene TRBJ1-2, with D perhaps TRBD1 (6 bases). The germline V gene encodes CDR1 SEHNR and CDR2 FQNEAQ (reference sequence). The CDR3 loop spans 12 amino acids. Trimming took 1 base from V and 6 from J, leaving 6 bases between them. The CDR3 region has the DNA TGTGCCAGCAGCTTAGAGGGGGATGGCTACACCTTC. Its protein product is CASSLEGDGYTF.

V and J are TRBV5-1 and TRBJ1-2; TRBD1 matches at 8 bases. Germline assignment: CDR1 SGHRS and CDR2 YFSETQ. This CDR3 is 16 amino acids long. Germline trimming cut 4 bases from V and 2 bases from J; bases unmatched to any gene: 10. The CDR3 spells CASSLDRAGLNYGYTF. In DNA, the CDR3 is TGCGCCAGCAGCCTGGACAGGGCAGGCTTAAACTATGGCTACACCTTC.

The chain employs TRBV7-9 and TRBJ1-1; the match to TRBD1 covers 7 bases. This CDR3 has 14 amino acids. Germline CDR1 SEHNR, CDR2 FQNEAQ (reference sequence). V gave up 3 bases and J gave up 5 bases; unmatched junction bases: 6. CDR3: CASSLTTGRTEAFF. The CDR3 DNA sequence: TGTGCCAGCAGCTTGACGACAGGGCGAACTGAAGCTTTCTTT.

The chain joins TRBV28 to TRBJ1-2; D remains ambiguous. The CDR3 runs 14 residues. V lost 4 bases, J lost 6 bases, and 15 bases lay in between. The germline gives CDR1 MDHEN, CDR2 SYDVKM. This chain's CDR3 is CASSSPTSYHGYTF. DNA of the CDR3: TGTGCCAGCAGTTCCCCCACATCATATCATGGCTACACCTTC.

The rearrangement links TRBV30 to TRBJ2-5; 7 positions agree with TRBD1. This CDR3 spans 13 amino acids. V lost 7 bases, J lost 0 bases, and 5 bases stayed unmatched. The germline V gene encodes CDR1 GTSNPN and CDR2 SVGIG (reference sequence). CDR3 region: CALGGANQETQYF. The CDR3 DNA is TGTGCCTTAGGGGGCGCGAACCAAGAGACCCAGTACTTC.

A note on this clone: Different DNA sequences within this sample yield the same CDR3. This chain links TRBV28 with TRBJ1-1; D remains unclear. Germline CDR1 is MDHEN and CDR2 is SYDVKM. Trimming removed 6 bases from V and 1 base from J, with 12 bases in between. The CDR3 extends over 14 amino acids. This CDR3 reads CASSMPPGNTEAFF. As DNA, the CDR3 is TGTGCCAGCAGCATGCCCCCAGGGAACACTGAAGCTTTCTTT. Combining the CDR3 with reference TRBV28 and TRBJ1-1 gives the whole variable domain DVKVTQSSRYLVKRTGEKVFLECVQDMDHENMFWYRQDPGLGLRLIYFSYDVKMKEKGDIPEGYSVSREKKERFSLILESASTNQTSMYLCASSMPPGNTEAFFGQGTRLTVV.

This chain links TRBV7-3 with TRBJ2-1, with 9 bases identical to TRBD1. CDR1 is SGHTA and CDR2 is FQGTGA in the germline V gene. CDR3 length: 15 amino acids. The J segment lost 9 bases and the V segment lost 3 bases, leaving 9 bases of the junction unmatched. CDR3: CASSLNGGQGTEQFF. In DNA form, the CDR3 reads TGTGCCAGCAGCTTGAATGGGGGACAGGGCACTGAGCAGTTCTTC.